The clone carrying this TCR beta chain was found a few times. The antigen remains unidentified. It was patients with CD8+CD57+ cell expansion by flow cytometry who were chosen for sequencing. The patients, all of them, had severe acquired aplastic anemia. This sample is part of a study of CD8+CD57+ T cells in acquired aplastic anemia. Study in general: Recorded DNA amounts for sorted CD4+ and CD8+ cells had an average of about 3.5 ug. Points from the study as a whole: Patients were compared with controls for CD8+ Simpson's diversity, and no significant difference emerged. Patients shared under 30 CD8+ CDR3 sequences with controls.

Trimming left V 5 bases short and J 3 bases short, with 10 bases between. Germline CDR1 is LNHDA and CDR2 is SQIVND (reference sequence). This CDR3 comprises 13 residues. Profiling of TCR beta VDJ combinations and CDR3 sequences used genomic DNA as template. TCRdb re-derived calls from the reads in MiXCR, one entry per CDR3 protein. The sample lists under 250,000 distinct CDR3 sequences, around 43% occurring once. Sequenced sample: sorted CD4+, CD8+, or CD8+CD57+ T cells (not recorded which) from PBMCs. The chain joins TRBV19 to TRBJ1-2; tentatively, D is TRBD1 (5 bases). This receptor was taken from a human donor with aplastic anemia. In nucleotides, the CDR3 is TGTGCCAGTAGTGACGCAGGGTACTATGGCTACACCTTC. Amino acids: CASSDAGYYGYTF.